This T cell receptor (beta chain) was profiled in a study of Graves' ophthalmopathy and Graves' hyperthyroidism. This clonotype came up many times. RNA transcripts provided the template for amplifying TCR beta CDR3 regions. RT-PCR with HTBI primers came first, then second-round multiplex PCR. TCRdb fed the multiplex PCR reads into MiXCR, producing one record per CDR3 protein. The sample yields some 170,000 distinct CDR3 sequences, 35% to 50% seen once. The CDR3 consists of 14 residues. Trimming removed 7 bases from V and 6 bases from J, with 18 bases in between. The germline V gene encodes CDR1 MNHEY and CDR2 SVGEGT.

The TCR was taken from a man younger than 45 with Graves' ophthalmopathy. Sequenced material: peripheral blood. The chain joins TRBV6-2 or TRBV6-3 to TRBJ1-1, with D perhaps matching TRBD1 (6 bases). The CDR3 bases are TGTGCCAGCAAACCAGCTACCCCAGGGGCTGAAGCTTTCTTT. Protein sequence: CASKPATPGAEAFF.